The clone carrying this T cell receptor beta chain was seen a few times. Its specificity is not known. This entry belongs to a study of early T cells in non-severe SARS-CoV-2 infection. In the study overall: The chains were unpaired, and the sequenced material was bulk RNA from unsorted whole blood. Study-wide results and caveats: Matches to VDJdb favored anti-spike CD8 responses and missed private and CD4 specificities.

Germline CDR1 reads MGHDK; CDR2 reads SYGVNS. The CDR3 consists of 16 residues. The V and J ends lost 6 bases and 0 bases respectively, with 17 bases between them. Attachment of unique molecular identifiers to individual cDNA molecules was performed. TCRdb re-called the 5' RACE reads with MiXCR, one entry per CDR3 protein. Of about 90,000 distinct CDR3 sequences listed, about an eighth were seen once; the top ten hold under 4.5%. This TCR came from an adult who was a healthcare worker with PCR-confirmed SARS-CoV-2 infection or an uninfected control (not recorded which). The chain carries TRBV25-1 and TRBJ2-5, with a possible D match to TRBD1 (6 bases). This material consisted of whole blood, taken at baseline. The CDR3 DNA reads TGTGCCAGCAGCAAAACAGGGTTTACCTACCAAGAGACCCAGTACTTC. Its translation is CASSKTGFTYQETQYF.